At least ten counts were recorded for the clone carrying this TCR beta chain. Its antigen is unidentified. Patients sequenced had flow cytometry evidence of CD8+CD57+ cell expansion. This sample was taken from a study of CD8+CD57+ T cells in acquired aplastic anemia. Study-wide context: Mean DNA quantity obtained from sorted CD4+ and CD8+ cells was about 3.2 ug. Study outcomes and limitations: It was found that twenty-nine CD8+ CDR3 sequences were shared between patients and controls.

Genomic DNA, the template, was used for profiling of the TCR beta VDJ and CDR3. MiXCR, run by TCRdb on the reads, gives a single entry per CDR3 protein. The sample shows some 180,000 distinct CDR3 sequences, roughly three fifths of them seen only once. In germline, CDR1 is SGHDT, CDR2 YYEEEE. This CDR3 contains 13 residues. V was pared by 4 bases and J by 2 bases, with 10 bases between. The sequence came from a human donor with aplastic anemia. This chain uses TRBV5-6 with TRBJ2-7; weak D call: TRBD2 (5 bases). What was sequenced was sorted CD4+, CD8+, or CD8+CD57+ T cells (not recorded which) from PBMCs. The CDR3 DNA reads as TGTGCCAGCAGCGCGGGCCTCCCCTACGAGCAGTACTTC. This encodes CASSAGLPYEQYF. Supplemented by reference TRBV5-6 and TRBJ2-7, the full variable domain reads DAGVTQSPTHLIKTRGQQVTLRCSPKSGHDTVSWYQQALGQGPQFIFQYYEEEERQRGNFPDRFSGHQFPNYSSELNVNALLLGDSALYLCASSAGLPYEQYFGPGTRLTVT.